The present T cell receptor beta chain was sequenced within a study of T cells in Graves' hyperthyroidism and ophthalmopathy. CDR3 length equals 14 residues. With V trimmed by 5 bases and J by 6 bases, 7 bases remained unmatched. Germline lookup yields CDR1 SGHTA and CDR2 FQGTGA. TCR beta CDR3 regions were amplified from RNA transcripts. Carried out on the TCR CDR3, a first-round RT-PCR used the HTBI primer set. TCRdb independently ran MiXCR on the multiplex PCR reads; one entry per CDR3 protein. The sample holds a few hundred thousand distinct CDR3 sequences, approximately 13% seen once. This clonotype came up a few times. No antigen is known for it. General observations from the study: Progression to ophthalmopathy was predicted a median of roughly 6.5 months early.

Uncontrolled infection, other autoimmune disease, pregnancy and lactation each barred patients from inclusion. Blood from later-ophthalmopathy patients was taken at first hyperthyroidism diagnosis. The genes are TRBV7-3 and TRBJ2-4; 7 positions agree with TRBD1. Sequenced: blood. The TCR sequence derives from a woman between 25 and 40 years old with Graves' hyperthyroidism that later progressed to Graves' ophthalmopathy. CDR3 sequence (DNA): TGTGCCAGCAGCCCGACCGGGACAGTAAACATTCAGTACTTC. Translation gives CASSPTGTVNIQYF.